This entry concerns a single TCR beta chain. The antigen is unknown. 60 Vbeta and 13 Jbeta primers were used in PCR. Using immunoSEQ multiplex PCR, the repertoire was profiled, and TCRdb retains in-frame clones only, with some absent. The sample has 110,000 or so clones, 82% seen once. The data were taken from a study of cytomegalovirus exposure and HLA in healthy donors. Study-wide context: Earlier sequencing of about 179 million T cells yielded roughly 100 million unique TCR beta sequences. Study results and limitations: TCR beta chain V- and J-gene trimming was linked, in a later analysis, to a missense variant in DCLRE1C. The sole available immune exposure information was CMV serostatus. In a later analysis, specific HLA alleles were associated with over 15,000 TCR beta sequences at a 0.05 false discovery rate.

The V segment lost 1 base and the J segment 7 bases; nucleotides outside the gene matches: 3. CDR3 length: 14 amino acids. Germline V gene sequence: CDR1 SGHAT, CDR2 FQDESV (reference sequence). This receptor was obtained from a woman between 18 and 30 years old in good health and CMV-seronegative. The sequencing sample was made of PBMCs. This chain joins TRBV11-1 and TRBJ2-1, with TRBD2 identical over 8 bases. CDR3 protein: CASSLGERGNEQFF. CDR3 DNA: TGTGCCAGCAGCTTAGGAGAGCGGGGGAATGAGCAGTTCTTC. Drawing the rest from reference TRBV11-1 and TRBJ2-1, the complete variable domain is EAEVAQSPRYKITEKSQAVAFWCDPISGHATLYWYRQILGQGPELLVQFQDESVVDDSQLPKDRFSAERLKGVDSTLKIQPAELGDSAMYLCASSLGERGNEQFFGPGTRLTVL.